Shown below are 12 T cell receptor beta chains from a single sample sequenced in a study of T cell clones after liver transplantation. Profiled with immunoSEQ multiplex PCR; TCRdb holds only in-frame clones, not every one. The table lists around 110,000 clones, about nine tenths of them singletons. The sample was CD4+ T cells from blood, taken 12 months after liver transplant. The receptors originated from a human patient who received a liver transplant. These T cells may partly come from the graft donor.

J is TRBJ2-5 and V is TRBV5-1, with D possibly being TRBD2 (7 bases). With 4 bases removed from V and 3 bases from J, the gap between germline ends came to 13 bases. The CDR3 sequence is 14 residues long. Germline CDR1 SGHRS, CDR2 YFSETQ. The CDR3 DNA sequence: TGCGCCAGCAGCGCTCGAGGGGGGGAAGAGACCCAGTACTTC. Translated, it gives CASSARGGEETQYF.

The rearrangement links TRBV11-2 to TRBJ2-7; unclear D gene. Looked up from germline, CDR1 is SGHAT and CDR2 is FQNNGV. V lost 7 bases, J lost 4 bases, and 8 bases lay in between. The CDR3 covers 11 residues. CDR3 loop: CASNHEYEQYF. The DNA for the CDR3 is TGTGCCAGCAACCACGAATACGAGCAGTACTTC.

This chain uses TRBV5-1 with TRBJ1-5; D uncertain. Germline lookup yields CDR1 SGHRS and CDR2 YFSETQ. Deletions cut 4 bases from V and 1 base from J, with 12 bases between. The CDR3 covers 15 residues. The CDR3, as DNA: TGCGCCAGCAGCCGAGAGTCGGGGAGCAATCAGCCCCAGCATTTT. Translated, it gives CASSRESGSNQPQHF.

On this clone: Other DNA sequences from this sample encode an identical CDR3 as well. The genes are TRBV29-1 and TRBJ2-1; 7 positions agree with TRBD1. V lost 7 bases and J lost 8; bases outside the gene matches: 11. Germline V gene lookup returns CDR1 SQVTM and CDR2 ANQGSEA. This CDR3 region has 13 residues. In nucleotides, the CDR3 is TGCAGCGCCGCAAGGGGGCCGAGCGATGAGCAGTTCTTC. The encoded protein is CSAARGPSDEQFF.

The chain couples TRBV27 to TRBJ2-2, with 8 bases matching TRBD1. With 3 bases clipped from V and 4 bases from J, the junction kept 7 bases outside the gene matches. The CDR3 is made up of 16 amino acids. The germline gives CDR1 MNHEY, CDR2 SMNVEV (reference sequence). The CDR3 reads CASSFDRGGGTGELFF. In DNA form, the CDR3 reads TGTGCCAGCAGTTTCGACAGGGGAGGTGGCACCGGGGAGCTGTTTTTT.

This chain uses TRBV28 with TRBJ1-2; 7 bases match TRBD1. The CDR3 is made up of 14 amino acids. Per germline, CDR1 MDHEN and CDR2 SYDVKM. V gave up 3 bases and J gave up 3 bases; unmatched junction bases: 4. CDR3 sequence reads: CASSLKGADYGYTF. The CDR3 bases are TGTGCCAGCAGTTTGAAGGGGGCGGACTATGGCTACACCTTC.

This sequence joins TRBV2 and TRBJ1-5; D unclear. CDR1 and CDR2 (germline): SNHLY, FYNNEI. The CDR3 has 15 residues. V lost 2 bases, J lost 0 bases, and 8 bases lay in between. The CDR3 DNA follows: TGTGCCAGCAGTGAAATCCCGGATAGCAATCAGCCCCAGCATTTT. Encoded protein: CASSEIPDSNQPQHF.

In nucleotides, the CDR3 is TGTGCCAGCACAGGGGGACTAAATCAGCCCCAGCATTTT. Residues: CASTGGLNQPQHF. This chain links TRBV6-1 with TRBJ1-5; the match to TRBD1 covers 7 bases. This CDR3 comprises 13 residues. V was pared by 7 bases and J by 4 bases, with 4 bases of the junction left unmatched. Germline CDR1 reads MNHNS; CDR2 reads SASEGT.

V and J are TRBV28 and TRBJ2-1; TRBD2 matches at 9 bases. The germline CDR1 and CDR2 sequences are MDHEN and SYDVKM. V gave up 6 bases and J gave up 9 bases; unmatched junction bases: 12. The CDR3 has 15 residues. CDR3 nucleotides: TGTGCCAGCAGCCTTCTGGGCGGGAGGGGCGGTGAGCAGTTCTTC. This translates into CASSLLGGRGGEQFF.

The chain has TRBV5-1 and TRBJ2-3, with 8 bases matching TRBD1. Germline V gives CDR1 SGHRS, CDR2 YFSETQ. This CDR3 comprises 14 residues. The trim removed 4 bases at V and 1 base at J, leaving 2 bases unmatched. As DNA, the CDR3 is TGCGCCAGCAGCCCGACAGGGGGCACAGATACGCAGTATTTT. Protein sequence: CASSPTGGTDTQYF.

The genes are TRBV11-2 and TRBJ2-7, with 11 positions matching TRBD2. The CDR3 spans 14 residues. The junction had 5 bases not matched to a gene; V was cut back by 5 bases and J by 5 bases. Per the germline V gene, CDR1 is SGHAT and CDR2 is FQNNGV. The DNA of the CDR3 is TGTGCCAGCAGCCTACAGACTAGCGGGAACGAGCAGTACTTC. It yields the protein CASSLQTSGNEQYF.

The chain combines TRBV28 with TRBJ2-7; a possible D gene is TRBD2 (5 bases). V lost 6 bases to trimming and J lost 2 bases, with 14 bases between them. The CDR3 runs 14 residues. Germline V gene data show CDR1 as MDHEN and CDR2 as SYDVKM. The CDR3 here is CASRPSGITYEQYF. In nucleotides, the CDR3 is TGTGCCAGCAGACCATCCGGGATTACCTACGAGCAGTACTTC.